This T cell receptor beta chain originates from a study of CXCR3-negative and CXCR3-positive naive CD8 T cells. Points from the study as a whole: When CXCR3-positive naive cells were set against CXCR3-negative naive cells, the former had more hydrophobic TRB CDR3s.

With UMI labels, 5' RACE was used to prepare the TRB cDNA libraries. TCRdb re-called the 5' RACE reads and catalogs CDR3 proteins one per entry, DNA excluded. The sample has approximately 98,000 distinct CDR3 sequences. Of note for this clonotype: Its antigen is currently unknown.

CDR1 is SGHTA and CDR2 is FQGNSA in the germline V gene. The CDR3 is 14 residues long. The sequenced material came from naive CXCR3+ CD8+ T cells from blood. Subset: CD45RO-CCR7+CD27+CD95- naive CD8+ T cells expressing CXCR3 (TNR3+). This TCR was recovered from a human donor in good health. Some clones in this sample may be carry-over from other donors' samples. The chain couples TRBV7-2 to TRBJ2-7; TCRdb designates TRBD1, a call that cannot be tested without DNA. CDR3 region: CACRGGTLKREQYF. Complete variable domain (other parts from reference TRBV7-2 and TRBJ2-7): GAGVSQSPSNKVTEKGKDVELRCDPISGHTALYWYRQSLGQGLEFLIYFQGNSAPDKSGLPSDRFSAERTGGSVSTLTIQRTQQEDSAVYLCACRGGTLKREQYFGPGTRLTVT.